The clone carrying this T cell receptor beta chain appeared once. Its matching antigen is unknown. Generated by immunoSEQ multiplex PCR, the TCRdb table keeps only in-frame clones and is missing some. Among 140,000 to 150,000 clones listed, roughly 90% were seen once. V lost 3 bases and J lost 2; bases outside the gene matches: 6. In germline, CDR1 is DFQATT, CDR2 SNEGSKA (reference sequence). The CDR3 consists of 15 residues. The source of the sample is a study of T cell responses to AZD1222 COVID-19 vaccine. Study results and limitations: Breadth and depth of Spike-specific TCRs rose after two AZD1222 doses. At 160-218 and 743-854, vaccine-associated CD4 TCRs were dominant, and they spanned spike. Of spike-specific TCRs, nearly half reportedly target regions left unmutated in variants.

The sample here was peripheral blood, taken 28 days after the second AZD1222 dose. V and J are TRBV20-1 and TRBJ2-5, with 10 bases identical to TRBD1. The receptor's source is an adult who received the AZD1222 COVID-19 vaccine. CDR3: CSASEPGQGQETQYF. The CDR3 DNA reads TGCAGTGCTAGTGAGCCGGGACAGGGGCAAGAGACCCAGTACTTC.